The rows below give T cell receptor beta chains drawn from one sample of a study of blood T cell repertoires in COVID-19. TCRdb's table, derived via immunoSEQ multiplex PCR, lists solely in-frame clones and lacks some. The sample contains 50,000 to 65,000 clones, approximately 84% of which appear only once. Sequencing was done on a sample of peripheral blood. Source of these receptors: a man aged 60 to 75 with COVID-19, enrolled during active disease. Both conserved end residues are part of each CDR3. D genes are given only for firm matches. Expanded clones are given a class, and other clones once, few, many or no size at all.

j_gene | d_gene | abundance | v_gene | CDR3aa | CDR3nt
TRBJ2-5 | TRBD1 | once | TRBV5-1 | CASSTRTGIETQYF | TGCGCCAGCAGCACAAGGACAGGGATAGAGACCCAGTACTTC
TRBJ1-3 | NA | NA | TRBV2 | CASSEALLGRPSGNTIYF | TGTGCCAGCAGTGAAGCGCTTCTGGGCCGTCCCTCTGGAAACACCATATATTTT
TRBJ2-7 | NA | NA | TRBV27 | CASSSQSYEQYF | TGTGCCAGCAGTTCCCAGTCCTACGAGCAGTACTTC
TRBJ1-4 | NA | NA | TRBV6-1 | CASSEPGHANEKLFF | TGTGCCAGCAGTGAACCGGGACACGCGAATGAAAAACTGTTTTTT
TRBJ2-5 | NA | NA | TRBV7-6 | CASSPVGAGRQETQYF | TGTGCCAGCAGCCCAGTGGGTGCGGGGCGTCAAGAGACCCAGTACTTC
TRBJ1-6 | NA | once | TRBV19 | CASSILQGSYNSPLHF | TGTGCCAGTAGTATTCTCCAGGGTTCCTATAATTCACCCCTCCACTTT
TRBJ2-2 | TRBD2 | NA | TRBV2 | CASSESTSGSSNTGELFF | TGTGCCAGCAGTGAGTCGACTAGCGGGAGTTCGAACACCGGGGAGCTGTTTTTT
TRBJ2-3 | TRBD2 | NA | TRBV6-5 | CASSYSIETSGSAQYF | TGTGCCAGCAGTTACTCGATCGAGACTAGCGGGAGTGCGCAGTATTTT
TRBJ1-1 | NA | NA | TRBV27 | CASSTGPEAFF | TGTGCCAGCAGTACAGGCCCTGAAGCTTTCTTT
TRBJ1-1 | TRBD1 | NA | TRBV28 | CASSVMTGGVSEAFF | TGTGCCAGCAGTGTCATGACAGGGGGCGTCTCTGAAGCTTTCTTT
TRBJ1-4 | TRBD1 | few | TRBV5-6 | CASSRQGFSANEKLFF | TGTGCCAGCAGCCGACAGGGATTTTCAGCTAATGAAAAACTGTTTTTT
TRBJ1-2 | NA | NA | TRBV6-6 | CASSTGSEAGYTF | TGTGCCAGCAGTACGGGGTCGGAAGCTGGCTACACCTTC
TRBJ1-2 | TRBD1 | NA | TRBV5-1 | CASSFGTGRLGGYTF | TGCGCCAGCAGCTTTGGGACAGGCCGGCTTGGTGGCTACACCTTC
TRBJ1-6 | TRBD1 | NA | TRBV12-5 | CASGFFTTGVSPLHF | TGTGCTAGTGGTTTCTTTACCACAGGGGTTTCACCCCTCCACTTT
TRBJ2-1 | NA | NA | TRBV27 | CASSMAGLSSYNEQFF | TGTGCCAGCAGCATGGCGGGGCTAAGCTCCTACAATGAGCAGTTCTTC